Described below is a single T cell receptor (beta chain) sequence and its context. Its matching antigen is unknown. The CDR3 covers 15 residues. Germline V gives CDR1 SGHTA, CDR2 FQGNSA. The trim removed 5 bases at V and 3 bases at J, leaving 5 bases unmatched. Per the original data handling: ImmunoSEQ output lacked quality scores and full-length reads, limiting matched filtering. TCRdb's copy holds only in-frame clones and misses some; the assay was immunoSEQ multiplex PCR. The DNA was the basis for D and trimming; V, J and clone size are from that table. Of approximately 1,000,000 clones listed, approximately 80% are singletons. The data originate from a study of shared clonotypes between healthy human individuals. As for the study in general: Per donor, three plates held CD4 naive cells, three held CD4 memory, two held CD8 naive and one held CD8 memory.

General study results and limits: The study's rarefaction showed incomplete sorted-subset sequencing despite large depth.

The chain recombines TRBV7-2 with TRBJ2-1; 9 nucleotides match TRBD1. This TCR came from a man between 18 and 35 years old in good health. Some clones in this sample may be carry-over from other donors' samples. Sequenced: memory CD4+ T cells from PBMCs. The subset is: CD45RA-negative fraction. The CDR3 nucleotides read TGTGCCAGCAGCCCACGGACAGGGGTCTACAATGAGCAGTTCTTC. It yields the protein CASSPRTGVYNEQFF.